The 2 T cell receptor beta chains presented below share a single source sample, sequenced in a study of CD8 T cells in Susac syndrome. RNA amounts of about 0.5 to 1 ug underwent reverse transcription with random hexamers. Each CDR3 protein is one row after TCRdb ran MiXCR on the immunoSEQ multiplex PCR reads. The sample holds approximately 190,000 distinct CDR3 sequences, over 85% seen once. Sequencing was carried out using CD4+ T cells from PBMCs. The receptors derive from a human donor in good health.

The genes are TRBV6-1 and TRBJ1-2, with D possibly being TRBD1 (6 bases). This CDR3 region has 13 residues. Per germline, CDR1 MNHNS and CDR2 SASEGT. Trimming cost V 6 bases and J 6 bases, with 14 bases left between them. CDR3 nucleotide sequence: TGTGCCAGCAGAGTACAGGGTCTAAATGGCTACACCTTC. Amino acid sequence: CASRVQGLNGYTF.

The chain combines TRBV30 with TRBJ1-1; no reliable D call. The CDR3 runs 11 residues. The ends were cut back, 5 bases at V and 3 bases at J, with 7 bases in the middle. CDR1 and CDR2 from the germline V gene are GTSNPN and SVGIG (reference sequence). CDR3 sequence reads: CAWSEDTEAFF. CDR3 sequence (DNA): TGTGCCTGGTCGGAGGACACTGAAGCTTTCTTT. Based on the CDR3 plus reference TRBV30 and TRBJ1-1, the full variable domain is SQTIHQWPATLVQPVGSPLSLECTVEGTSNPNLYWYRQAAGRGLQLLFYSVGIGQISSEVPQNLSASRPQDRQFILSSKKLLLSDSGFYLCAWSEDTEAFFGQGTRLTVV.